A selection of T cell receptor beta chains follows, all from one sample in a study of blood T cells in healthy people across ages. MiXCR, run by TCRdb on the 5' RACE reads, gives a single entry per CDR3 protein. The data contain over a million distinct CDR3 sequences, 42% of them singletons. The sequenced sample consisted of blood. These receptors all come from a woman between 18 and 29 years old in good health. CDR3s include the opening cysteine and the closing phenylalanine or tryptophan. D genes are given only for firm matches. Not every row has a clone size; where given, it reads once, few, many or a size class.

d_gene	v_gene	abundance	j_gene	CDR3aa	CDR3nt
NA	TRBV7-9	NA	TRBJ2-3	CASSLAPSSYADTQYF	TGTGCCAGCAGCTTAGCGCCCAGCAGCTATGCAGATACGCAGTATTTT
TRBD2	TRBV29-1	few	TRBJ2-7	CSVSGAYEQYF	TGCAGCGTCAGCGGGGCCTACGAGCAGTACTTC
NA	TRBV3-1	once	TRBJ2-1	CASSQLLGKETQFF	TGTGCCAGCAGCCAACTCTTGGGAAAGGAGACCCAGTTCTTC
NA	TRBV6-6	NA	TRBJ2-5	CACTLQGSQETQYF	TGTGCCTGCACCCTACAAGGTAGTCAAGAGACCCAGTACTTC
TRBD1	TRBV20-1	once	TRBJ1-1	CSARLQGATLTEAFF	TGCAGTGCTAGACTACAGGGGGCAACGTTGACTGAAGCTTTCTTT
TRBD2	TRBV14	few	TRBJ2-1	CASSAQTSGRLYEQFF	TGTGCCAGCAGCGCGCAGACTAGCGGGAGACTCTATGAGCAGTTCTTC
TRBD2	TRBV6-2/TRBV6-3	few	TRBJ2-7	CASSRDTPRTSVEQYF	TGTGCCAGCAGCCGGGACACTCCAAGGACTAGCGTCGAGCAGTACTTC
NA	TRBV12-3/TRBV12-4	few	TRBJ1-6	CASSSRGGGSPLHF	TGTGCCAGCAGTTCCCGGGGGGGAGGTTCACCCCTCCACTTT
NA	TRBV30	NA	TRBJ2-3	CAWSVSGDTQYF	TGTGCCTGGAGTGTGTCAGGGGATACGCAGTATTTT
TRBD2	TRBV10-3	NA	TRBJ2-5	CAISEGIAGGANEQYF	TGTGCCATCAGTGAGGGCATAGCGGGGGGAGCTAATGAGCAGTACTTC
NA	TRBV7-9	NA	TRBJ2-1	CASSGPLDDEQFF	TGTGCCAGCAGCGGACCACTAGACGATGAGCAGTTCTTC
NA	TRBV4-1	many	TRBJ2-3	CASSWRARTDTQYF	TGCGCCAGCAGCTGGAGGGCCCGCACAGATACGCAGTATTTT
TRBD1	TRBV4-1	few	TRBJ2-1	CASSQGGDRVIYEQFF	TGCGCCAGCAGCCAAGGGGGAGACAGGGTTATCTATGAGCAGTTCTTC
NA	TRBV4-1	few	TRBJ2-7	CASSQVPAASYEQYF	TGCGCCAGCAGCCAAGTTCCAGCGGCCTCCTACGAGCAGTACTTC
TRBD1	TRBV20-1	few	TRBJ1-1	CSAQDGTANTEAFF	TGCAGTGCTCAAGACGGGACAGCGAACACTGAAGCTTTCTTT
NA	TRBV3-1	NA	TRBJ1-4	CASSQRMVNEKLFF	TGTGCCAGCAGCCAACGAATGGTTAATGAAAAACTGTTTTTT
NA	TRBV20-1	NA	TRBJ2-2	CSGRPAVTGELFF	TGCAGCGGGCGCCCAGCGGTCACCGGGGAGCTGTTTTTT
NA	TRBV30	NA	TRBJ2-5	CAWSIIGTRKRETQYF	TGTGCCTGGAGTATTATCGGGACACGAAAACGGGAGACCCAGTACTTC
TRBD2	TRBV20-1	NA	TRBJ2-7	CSASGTSGRKAYNEQYF	TGCAGTGCTTCCGGGACTAGCGGGAGGAAAGCCTACAATGAGCAGTACTTC
NA	TRBV4-1	NA	TRBJ1-6	CASSQGVVLARGAGNSPLHF	TGCGCCAGCAGCCAAGGCGTGGTCCTGGCGCGGGGGGCAGGTAATTCACCCCTCCACTTT
NA	TRBV2	NA	TRBJ2-7	CASSEGPWGQTYEQYF	TGTGCCAGCAGTGAAGGGCCTTGGGGGCAGACCTACGAGCAGTACTTC
TRBD2	TRBV15	few	TRBJ2-5	CATSRVTATSGIETQYF	TGTGCCACCAGCAGGGTAACCGCTACTAGCGGGATAGAGACCCAGTACTTC
NA	TRBV27	few	TRBJ2-5	CASSLIAVQSGEETQYF	TGTGCCAGCAGCCTTATTGCGGTCCAAAGTGGAGAAGAGACCCAGTACTTC
NA	TRBV5-1	few	TRBJ2-1	CASSLPQGNEQFF	TGCGCCAGCAGCTTGCCACAGGGTAATGAGCAGTTCTTC
TRBD1	TRBV28	once	TRBJ1-4	CASSIGSFGTGVEKLFF	TGTGCCAGCAGTATAGGATCTTTTGGGACAGGGGTTGAAAAACTGTTTTTT
NA	TRBV5-1	NA	TRBJ2-5	CASSPDTHEQYF	TGCGCCAGCAGCCCCGACACTCATGAGCAGTACTTC